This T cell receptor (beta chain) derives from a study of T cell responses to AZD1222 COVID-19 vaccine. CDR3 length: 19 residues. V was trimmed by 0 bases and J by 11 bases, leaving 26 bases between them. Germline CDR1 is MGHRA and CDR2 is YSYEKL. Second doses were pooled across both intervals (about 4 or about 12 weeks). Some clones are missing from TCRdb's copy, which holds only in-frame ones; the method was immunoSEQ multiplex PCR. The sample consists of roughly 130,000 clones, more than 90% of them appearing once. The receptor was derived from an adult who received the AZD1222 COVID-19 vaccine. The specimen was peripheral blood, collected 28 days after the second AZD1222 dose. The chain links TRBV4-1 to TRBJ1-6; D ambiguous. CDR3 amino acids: CASSQDDPSLHTTLAPLHF. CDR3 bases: TGCGCCAGCAGCCAAGATGACCCCTCACTTCATACGACGCTCGCACCCCTCCACTTT.